The subject of this entry is one T cell receptor beta chain. The data belong to a study of T cells in Graves' hyperthyroidism and ophthalmopathy. Across 18 months, stable Graves' hyperthyroidism was marked by no progression to ophthalmopathy. Together with thyroid ultrasound, orbital computed tomography, serum thyroxine and TRAb, clinical symptoms were used for diagnoses. TCR beta CDR3 regions were amplified from RNA. The HTBI primer set drove a first-round RT-PCR of the TCR CDR3. TCRdb re-analysed the multiplex PCR reads in MiXCR, keeping a single row per CDR3 protein. This table holds under 700,000 distinct CDR3 sequences, about half found once. V was shortened by 2 bases and J by 6 bases, with 10 bases between the two germline ends. The CDR3 loop spans 13 amino acids. The germline gives CDR1 SEHNR, CDR2 FQNEAQ (reference sequence).

The TCR was taken from a woman younger than 30 with Graves' hyperthyroidism. V usage is TRBV7-9 and J usage is TRBJ1-1; a possible D gene is TRBD1 (5 bases). Sequencing was carried out using peripheral blood or thyroid tissue (not recorded which). The CDR3 is CASSLQGSSEAFF. The CDR3 DNA follows: TGTGCCAGCAGCTTACAGGGTAGCTCTGAAGCTTTCTTT.